Sequencing of this TCR beta chain was carried out in a study of OX40 agonist ivuxolimab in advanced cancers. Study information: Partial responses were recorded for three patients, including one with hepatocellular carcinoma and two with cutaneous melanoma.

Study observations and caveats: The mean number of expanded clones was higher in CD8+ T cells than in CD4+.

Only in-frame clones appear in the TCRdb table, and some are missing; sequencing was by immunoSEQ multiplex PCR. The table lists fewer than 95,000 clones, about 90% of them singletons. For this clone: Its cognate antigen is unknown.

Trimming stripped 5 bases from V and 0 bases from J, with 14 bases between. Germline CDR1 is SGHNT and CDR2 is YENEEA. CDR3 length: 15 residues. The clonotype originates from an adult with an advanced solid tumor such as melanoma, head and neck, liver or kidney cancer. Specimen: CD4+ or CD8+ T cells sorted from blood, collected in a trial of the OX40 agonist ivuxolimab. The chain combines TRBV11-3 with TRBJ2-7; D is perhaps TRBD2 (7 bases). As DNA, the CDR3 is TGTGCCAGCAGCCAGCGGGACAAGCGCTCCTACGAGCAGTACTTC. It encodes CASSQRDKRSYEQYF.